This TCR beta chain was sequenced in a study of blood T cell repertoires in COVID-19. Study overall: Donors in the United States, Italy and Spain gave samples during acute or convalescent COVID-19. PBMCs, B-cell-depleted T cells, or T cells were the source of the cDNA or gDNA that made up the material.

Germline lookup yields CDR1 KGHSH and CDR2 LQKENI. There are 18 residues in the CDR3. The V segment lost 1 base and the J segment 2 bases; nucleotides outside the gene matches: 13. Original handling: Quantification of nucleated cells was approximated via reference gene primer amplification. Generated by immunoSEQ multiplex PCR, the TCRdb table keeps only in-frame clones and is missing some. V and J calls and clone size follow that table, whereas D and trimming were derived from the DNA. Of under 350,000 clones in the sample, over 85% were seen once. V is TRBV18 and J is TRBJ1-2, with 7 bases fitting TRBD1. The source material was peripheral blood. The clonotype comes from a woman aged 25-40 years with COVID-19, enrolled during active disease. The CDR3 region is CASSPLVAGTAVNYGYTF. The CDR3 nucleotides read TGTGCCAGCTCACCACTCGTCGCCGGGACAGCAGTGAACTATGGCTACACCTTC. Variable domain in full (rest from reference TRBV18 and TRBJ1-2): NAGVMQNPRHLVRRRGQEARLRCSPMKGHSHVYWYRQLPEEGLKFMVYLQKENIIDESGMPKERFSAEFPKEGPSILRIQQVVRGDSAAYFCASSPLVAGTAVNYGYTFGSGTRLTVV.